These 6 T cell receptor beta chains came from one sample sequenced in a study of radiation and T cells in renal cell carcinoma. TCRdb keeps only in-frame clones here, not all; method: immunoSEQ multiplex PCR. This table has around 180,000 clones, around 90% appearing once. The time point is: blood 4 weeks post-SBRT, at nephrectomy. Documented treatment: 15 Gy SBRT to primary tumor, nephrectomy 4 weeks later. The sample here was blood, taken from a patient whose treatment included radiotherapy and nephrectomy. The receptor source for this set is a woman aged 50 to 60 with renal cell carcinoma.

V usage is TRBV2 and J usage is TRBJ2-2; D not resolved. V shed 7 bases and J shed 4 bases, with 4 bases lying between them. Germline V gene lookup returns CDR1 SNHLY and CDR2 FYNNEI. The CDR3 extends over 11 amino acids. CDR3 sequence: CASKSTGELFF. CDR3 in DNA: TGTGCCAGCAAAAGCACCGGGGAGCTGTTTTTT.

The chain joins TRBV19 to TRBJ2-4, with D maybe TRBD2 (6 bases). Trimming took 3 bases from V and 1 from J, leaving 19 bases between them. The CDR3 length is 18 residues. CDR1 is LNHDA, CDR2 SQIVND, per germline (reference sequence). CDR3 sequence (DNA): TGTGCCAGTAGTATTCCCGGGACTTTTACGGTGGCCAAAAACATTCAGTACTTC. It yields the protein CASSIPGTFTVAKNIQYF.

J is TRBJ1-2 and V is TRBV12-5, with D maybe TRBD1 (6 bases). This CDR3 is built from 18 residues. V was shortened by 6 bases and J by 8 bases, with 31 bases between the two germline ends. The V gene's germline CDR1 is LGHNT and CDR2 FRNRAP. In DNA, the CDR3 is TGTGCTAGTGGCCTGATTACCGGGACAAGGTCGCCCGAAGGCGGCTACACCTTC. Its translation: CASGLITGTRSPEGGYTF.

The gene calls are TRBV7-2 and TRBJ1-1; D is uncertain. The V end lost 4 bases, the J end lost 3 bases, and 12 bases lay between the germline ends. The CDR3 contains 14 residues. CDR1 is SGHTA and CDR2 is FQGNSA in the germline V gene. CDR3 nucleotides: TGTGCCAGCAGCTCCGTCGGTACGGACACTGAAGCTTTCTTT. Translating it yields CASSSVGTDTEAFF.

With regard to this clone: The CDR3 ends on some other residue instead of the conserved phenylalanine or tryptophan, so this is likely a read error. No DNA is shown, since the ends of the CDR3 on it are uncertain; the CDR3 is the one TCRdb lists. The V call is TRBV6-7, the J call TRBJ1-6. TRBV6-7 belongs to the ORF category, with a function that is uncertain. 9 amino acids form the CDR3, both terminal residues included. The CDR3 sequence: CASSYSKTE.

This chain connects TRBV2 to TRBJ1-4; D is perhaps TRBD1 (5 bases). This CDR3 is built from 15 residues. Trimming left V 6 bases short and J 0 bases short, with 11 bases between. The germline gives CDR1 SNHLY, CDR2 FYNNEI. Here the CDR3 DNA reads TGTGCCAGCAGGTACTGGGGCGCAACTAATGAAAAACTGTTTTTT. Translated, it gives CASRYWGATNEKLFF. Filled out from reference TRBV2 and TRBJ1-4, the complete variable domain reads EPEVTQTPSHQVTQMGQEVILRCVPISNHLYFYWYRQILGQKVEFLVSFYNNEISEKSEIFDDQFSVERPDGSNFTLKIRSTKLEDSAMYFCASRYWGATNEKLFFGSGTQLSVL.